One sample yielded the 25 T cell receptor beta chains listed below, sequenced in a study of cytomegalovirus exposure and HLA in healthy donors. The primer mix had 60 Vbeta and 13 Jbeta primers. Data came from immunoSEQ multiplex PCR; TCRdb stores just in-frame clones and leaves some out. The data hold under 200,000 clones, with approximately 86% observed a single time. Sequencing used PBMCs. These receptors all stem from a woman between 18 and 29 years old in good health and CMV-seronegative.

This clone was found once. At one end the junction does not follow the germline gene, possibly because of a read error. The rearrangement joins TRBV19 to TRBJ1-2; tentative D call: TRBD1 (6 bases). Per germline, CDR1 LNHDA and CDR2 SQIVND (reference sequence). The CDR3 spans 11 residues. The CDR3 nucleotides are TGTGCCAGTAGTGCCACCGGGACACAGGCCTTC. This encodes CASSATGTQAF.

There are a few counts of this clone. The chain is built from TRBV6-5 and TRBJ1-6; TRBD1 matches 7 bases. Trimming removed 2 bases from V and 7 bases from J; junction bases left unmatched: 5. From germline, CDR1 is MNHEY and CDR2 SVGAGI. The CDR3 is made up of 15 amino acids. CDR3 bases: TGTGCCAGCAGTTACCTGACAGGGACCAATTCACCCCTCCACTTT. It yields the protein CASSYLTGTNSPLHF.

This chain connects TRBV14 to TRBJ2-7; possible D gene TRBD2, 6 bases. Trimming cost V 0 bases and J 7 bases, with 28 bases left between them. In germline, CDR1 is SGHDN, CDR2 FVKESK. The CDR3 consists of 19 residues. The CDR3, as DNA: TGTGCCAGCAGCCAAGAAGAAGAGGGAGGAGCGGACTCCCGTGTAGAGCAGTACTTC. It codes for CASSQEEEGGADSRVEQYF.

The V and J genes are TRBV4-1 and TRBJ2-3; weak D call: TRBD1 (6 bases). The CDR3 has 15 residues. V was trimmed by 3 bases and J by 1 base, leaving 11 bases between them. Germline CDR1 and CDR2: MGHRA and YSYEKL. CDR3 coding DNA: TGCGCCAGCAGCCACCAGGGGTCGGGCACAGATACGCAGTATTTT. Its protein is CASSHQGSGTDTQYF.

The V and J genes are TRBV5-4 and TRBJ1-2, with TRBD1 matching 12 bases. The CDR3 runs 14 residues. CDR1 is SGHNT and CDR2 is YYREEE in the germline V gene (reference sequence). With V trimmed by 3 bases and J by 5 bases, 2 bases remained unmatched. CDR3 DNA: TGTGCCAGCAGCTGGGACAGGGGGCAGTATGGCTACACCTTC. Its translation: CASSWDRGQYGYTF.

The DNA for the CDR3 is TGCGCCAGCAGATCCCCGGGACTAGCGGGGGGGCATGAGCAGTTCTTC. It codes for CASRSPGLAGGHEQFF. This chain connects TRBV5-1 to TRBJ2-1, with 16 bases that match TRBD2. CDR3 size: 16 residues. Germline-derived CDR1 and CDR2 are SGHRS and YFSETQ. V dropped 5 bases and J dropped 8; count of bases not matched to a gene: 7.

This chain links TRBV19 with TRBJ2-7, with D possibly being TRBD2 (5 bases). Germline CDR1 reads LNHDA; CDR2 reads SQIVND (reference sequence). With 6 bases removed from V and 4 bases from J, the gap between germline ends came to 13 bases. The CDR3 is made up of 13 amino acids. As DNA, the CDR3 is TGTGCCAGTAGCTCCGAGACTATTTACGAGCAGTACTTC. Translated, it gives CASSSETIYEQYF.

This chain joins TRBV2 and TRBJ2-1, with 10 bases matching TRBD1. The CDR3 loop spans 13 amino acids. V gave up 11 bases and J gave up 6 bases; unmatched junction bases: 7. Germline loops: CDR1 SNHLY, CDR2 FYNNEI. CDR3 residues: CAATGTGVNEQFF. The CDR3, as DNA: TGTGCCGCCACTGGGACAGGGGTCAATGAGCAGTTCTTC.

This clone was seen more than once but under ten times. The chain is built from TRBV5-6 and TRBJ2-1, with D perhaps TRBD2 (6 bases). The CDR3 is made up of 16 amino acids. V was clipped by 0 bases and J by 3 bases, with 13 bases between them. Germline assignment: CDR1 SGHDT and CDR2 YYEEEE. CDR3 in amino acids: CASSLAAPSVYNEQFF. The DNA of the CDR3 is TGTGCCAGCAGCTTGGCGGCCCCTAGCGTCTACAATGAGCAGTTCTTC.

This clone was seen more than once but under ten times. The chain is built from TRBV6-1 and TRBJ2-3; 9 positions agree with TRBD2. This CDR3 region has 14 residues. In germline, CDR1 is MNHNS, CDR2 SASEGT. Unmatched junction bases numbered 7, after V lost 6 bases and J lost 6 bases. CDR3: CASRAAGGGDTQYF. CDR3 DNA: TGTGCCAGCAGAGCAGCGGGAGGCGGGGATACGCAGTATTTT.

The table lists this clone with a few counts. The rearrangement links TRBV7-6 to TRBJ2-3; possible D gene TRBD2, 5 bases. The CDR3 extends over 15 amino acids. Germline CDR1 reads SGHVS; CDR2 reads FNYEAQ. V was cut by 1 base and J by 5 bases, with 13 bases left in between. Here the CDR3 reads CASSLVGGRGDTQYF. CDR3 coding DNA: TGTGCCAGCAGCTTAGTGGGCGGGCGTGGAGATACGCAGTATTTT.

The chain combines TRBV5-4 with TRBJ1-2, with a tentative D call TRBD1 (6 bases). The CDR3 is made up of 14 amino acids. Trimming left V 0 bases short and J 8 bases short, with 14 bases between. Per germline, CDR1 SGHNT and CDR2 YYREEE (reference sequence). The CDR3 here is CASSLAQGLGGYTF. In DNA form, the CDR3 reads TGTGCCAGCAGCTTGGCACAGGGTTTGGGGGGCTACACCTTC.

The chain is built from TRBV5-1 and TRBJ1-1; the match to TRBD1 covers 10 bases. V was clipped by 7 bases and J by 5 bases; unmatched bases: 11. From germline, CDR1 is SGHRS and CDR2 YFSETQ. The CDR3 has 15 amino acids. In nucleotides, the CDR3 is TGCGCCAGCGGATCGACAGGGGGCGAAGGGACTGAAGCTTTCTTT. It translates to CASGSTGGEGTEAFF. Full variable domain (remainder filled in from reference TRBV5-1 and TRBJ1-1): KAGVTQTPRYLIKTRGQQVTLSCSPISGHRSVSWYQQTPGQGLQFLFEYFSETQRNKGNFPGRFSGRQFSNSRSEMNVSTLELGDSALYLCASGSTGGEGTEAFFGQGTRLTVV.

The gene calls are TRBV4-1 and TRBJ1-5, with D hard to call. Germline V gene sequence: CDR1 MGHRA, CDR2 YSYEKL. V shed 2 bases and J shed 0 bases, with 8 bases lying between them. CDR3 length: 15 amino acids. Written as DNA, the CDR3 is TGCGCCAGCAGCCAATGGCAGGCTAGCAATCAGCCCCAGCATTTT. Amino acids: CASSQWQASNQPQHF.

The chain is built from TRBV15 and TRBJ1-2; tentatively, D is TRBD1 (6 bases). This CDR3 spans 14 amino acids. The V and J ends lost 5 bases and 6 bases respectively, with 16 bases between them. The germline CDR1 and CDR2 sequences are LNHNV and YYDKDF (reference sequence). CDR3 amino acids: CATSPRTDSNGYTF. The CDR3 bases are TGTGCCACCAGCCCCCGGACAGACTCTAATGGCTACACCTTC.

The V call is TRBV18, the J call TRBJ2-1; 14 nucleotides line up with TRBD2. This CDR3 region has 15 residues. V was pared by 9 bases and J by 8 bases, with 9 bases of the junction left unmatched. Looked up from germline, CDR1 is KGHSH and CDR2 is LQKENI. The DNA of the CDR3 is TGTGCCAGTTTCCCCGGGACTAGCGGGAGATATGAGCAGTTCTTC. Its translation is CASFPGTSGRYEQFF.

The chain employs TRBV28 and TRBJ1-1, with TRBD1 identical over 7 bases. The ends lost 4 bases at V and 11 bases at J; junction bases unmatched: 7. The CDR3 spans 12 residues. Per germline, CDR1 MDHEN and CDR2 SYDVKM. CDR3 nucleotides: TGTGCCAGCAGTTCTTGGACAGGTACTGCTTTCTTT. Its translation: CASSSWTGTAFF.

The rearrangement joins TRBV27 to TRBJ1-1, with D tentatively TRBD1 (6 bases). The germline V gene has CDR1 MNHEY and CDR2 SMNVEV (reference sequence). Trimming pared 5 bases from V and 1 base from J, leaving 11 bases between. The length of the CDR3 is 14 residues. CDR3 protein: CASSHPGQNTEAFF. The CDR3 region has the DNA TGTGCCAGCAGTCACCCGGGACAGAACACTGAAGCTTTCTTT.

The V and J genes are TRBV30 and TRBJ1-1; D is undetermined. This CDR3 is 15 amino acids long. The V end lost 0 bases, the J end lost 1 base, and 12 bases lay between the germline ends. Looked up from germline, CDR1 is GTSNPN and CDR2 is SVGIG (reference sequence). In DNA form, the CDR3 reads TGTGCCTGGAGTGTACCTGGGCAGGCGAACACTGAAGCTTTCTTT. Amino acid sequence: CAWSVPGQANTEAFF.

The chain joins TRBV19 to TRBJ2-1; 8 bases agree with TRBD1. With 7 bases clipped from V and 0 bases from J, the junction kept 14 bases outside the gene matches. The CDR3 spans 18 residues. Germline V gene data show CDR1 as LNHDA and CDR2 as SQIVND (reference sequence). The DNA for the CDR3 is TGTGCCAGTACCAGCCACCCTGGACAGGGAAGCTCCTACAATGAGCAGTTCTTC. Protein sequence: CASTSHPGQGSSYNEQFF.

The chain combines TRBV21-1 with TRBJ2-7; the table calls TRBD2, which could not be checked here. TRBV21-1 has pseudogene status. The CDR3 totals 14 residues. CDR3 bases: TGTGCCAGCAGTAGCGCCCGGAAGCCCCACGAGCAGTACTTC. This sequence encodes CASSSARKPHEQYF.

This chain links TRBV5-1 with TRBJ1-3, with D unclear. Germline V gene data show CDR1 as SGHRS and CDR2 as YFSETQ. This CDR3 has 15 residues. V was trimmed by 0 bases and J by 1 base, leaving 8 bases between them. The CDR3 region has the DNA TGCGCCAGCAGCTTGGGTTCGGGTTCTGGAAACACCATATATTTT. Encoded protein: CASSLGSGSGNTIYF.

This chain uses TRBV9 with TRBJ1-1, with D possibly TRBD1 on 6 matching bases. V lost 1 base, J lost 1 base, and 17 bases lay in between. Germline V gives CDR1 SGDLS, CDR2 YYNGEE. CDR3 length: 17 residues. Here the CDR3 reads CASSVSASGTQNTEAFF. The DNA for the CDR3 is TGTGCCAGCAGCGTATCGGCTAGCGGGACACAGAACACTGAAGCTTTCTTT.

The chain uses TRBV19 and TRBJ2-3; 9 bases map to TRBD2. Germline-derived CDR1 and CDR2 are LNHDA and SQIVND (reference sequence). The ends lost 7 bases at V and 0 bases at J; junction bases unmatched: 8. The CDR3 totals 16 residues. Here the CDR3 DNA reads TGTGCCAGTACCGCCCTCGCGGGAGGGAGCACAGATACGCAGTATTTT. Encoded protein: CASTALAGGSTDTQYF.

V is TRBV5-5 and J is TRBJ1-1; D gene unclear. V was shortened by 6 bases and J by 4 bases, with 7 bases between the two germline ends. CDR1 and CDR2 (germline): SGHKS, YYEKEE (reference sequence). The CDR3 spans 11 residues. As DNA, the CDR3 is TGTGCCAGCACAGGAACCACTGAAGCTTTCTTT. This gives the protein CASTGTTEAFF.